Listed here are 31 T cell receptor beta chains from one sample, sequenced in a study of monozygotic twins with inflammatory bowel disease. Reprocessing the 5' RACE reads, TCRdb reports a single entry for every CDR3 protein and omits DNA. The sample table includes 350,000 to 400,000 distinct CDR3 sequences. Input material: blood. The receptor source for this set is a human donor with ulcerative colitis or Crohn's disease, or a healthy co-twin of an affected twin (not recorded which).

The chain couples TRBV12-3 or TRBV12-4 to TRBJ2-5; there is no DNA to check the TCRdb D call of TRBD1. The CDR3 extends over 12 amino acids. CDR3 amino acids: CASGKGTGTQYF.

The chain has TRBV3-1 and TRBJ2-1; TCRdb's D call, TRBD2, is unchecked because there is no DNA. Germline CDR1 is LGHDT and CDR2 is YNNKEL (reference sequence). The CDR3 is 14 amino acids. CDR3 sequence: CASSQDGGYNEQFF.

This sequence joins TRBV4-3 and TRBJ2-2; TCRdb's assignment of TRBD2 cannot be checked, as there is no DNA. The germline CDR1 and CDR2 sequences are LGHNA and YSLEER. The CDR3 totals 15 residues. The CDR3 sequence: CASSQGQGVAGELFF.

This chain joins TRBV9 and TRBJ2-7; TCRdb's D call of TRBD2 is untestable without DNA. CDR3 size: 14 residues. CDR1 SGDLS and CDR2 YYNGEE come from the germline V gene. The CDR3 sequence: CASSQAGSSYEQYF.

The chain combines TRBV7-2 with TRBJ2-7; TCRdb indicates TRBD1, and absent DNA this call remains unverified. The V gene's germline CDR1 is SGHTA and CDR2 FQGNSA. The CDR3 is made up of 16 amino acids. The CDR3 loop is CASSLRGGGSVYEQYF.

The rearrangement joins TRBV20-1 to TRBJ1-5; TCRdb names TRBD1, which stays unverified in the absence of DNA. CDR3 length: 14 amino acids. Germline V gene lookup returns CDR1 DFQATT and CDR2 SNEGSKA (reference sequence). The CDR3 spells CSARRQGPNQPQHF.

The chain carries TRBV4-3 and TRBJ1-5. The CDR3 contains 14 residues. Germline CDR1 LGHNA, CDR2 YSLEER. The CDR3 reads CASSHWPLNQPQHF.

This chain connects TRBV11-2 to TRBJ2-7. This CDR3 region has 13 residues. In germline, CDR1 is SGHAT, CDR2 FQNNGV. The CDR3 reads CASRQGLLYEQYF.

The genes are TRBV7-2 and TRBJ2-1. The germline CDR1 and CDR2 sequences are SGHTA and FQGNSA. The CDR3 has 13 amino acids. The CDR3 sequence: CASSVQAYNEQFF.

The chain recombines TRBV20-1 with TRBJ1-2. The CDR3 loop spans 12 amino acids. Germline assignment: CDR1 DFQATT and CDR2 SNEGSKA (reference sequence). The CDR3: CSASDPSYGYTF.

The rearrangement joins TRBV20-1 to TRBJ2-6. Germline V gives CDR1 DFQATT, CDR2 SNEGSKA (reference sequence). This CDR3 region has 14 residues. CDR3 amino acids: CSASWGTGANVLTF.

V is TRBV18 and J is TRBJ2-7. The CDR3 is made up of 14 amino acids. Germline-derived CDR1 and CDR2 are KGHSH and LQKENI. The CDR3 loop reads CASSPRDDSYEQYF.

The chain uses TRBV15 and TRBJ1-1. This CDR3 has 14 residues. Germline V gene sequence: CDR1 LNHNV, CDR2 YYDKDF (reference sequence). CDR3 loop: CATSNYRGSPEAFF.

V and J are TRBV3-1 and TRBJ2-7; lacking DNA, the TRBD1 call made by TCRdb goes unchecked. Looked up from germline, CDR1 is LGHDT and CDR2 is YNNKEL (reference sequence). This CDR3 spans 12 amino acids. The CDR3 here is CASSQQTSRVYF.

This chain links TRBV18 with TRBJ1-2. Germline lookup yields CDR1 KGHSH and CDR2 LQKENI. The CDR3 is 14 amino acids. CDR3 region: CASSPWGSNYGYTF.

V gene TRBV29-1 combines with J gene TRBJ1-3; TCRdb calls TRBD1, which cannot be checked without DNA. Germline-derived CDR1 and CDR2 are SQVTM and ANQGSEA. The CDR3 spans 14 residues. CDR3 protein: CSAYRTYSGNTIYF. Full variable domain (missing parts from reference TRBV29-1 and TRBJ1-3): SAVISQKPSRDICQRGTSLTIQCQVDSQVTMMFWYRQQPGQSLTLIATANQGSEATYESGFVIDKFPISRPNLTFSTLTVSNMSPEDSSIYLCSAYRTYSGNTIYFGEGSWLTVV.

The gene calls are TRBV6-5 and TRBJ2-2; TCRdb returns TRBD1, unconfirmable since there is no DNA. CDR1 and CDR2 from the germline V gene are MNHEY and SVGAGI. This CDR3 is built from 15 residues. The CDR3 spells CASSYGTGEAGELFF.

The chain links TRBV18 to TRBJ1-2. The CDR3 has 14 amino acids. Germline V gene lookup returns CDR1 KGHSH and CDR2 LQKENI. The CDR3 spells CASSPGPGYDGYTF.

V and J are TRBV5-1 and TRBJ2-5; TCRdb designates TRBD1, a call that cannot be tested without DNA. The CDR3 spans 14 residues. Germline loops: CDR1 SGHRS, CDR2 YFSETQ. CDR3 in amino acids: CASSLGTGGETQYF.

V usage is TRBV6-6 and J usage is TRBJ2-5; TCRdb selects TRBD2, and the lack of DNA leaves this call unchecked. Germline CDR1 and CDR2: MNHNY and SVGAGI (reference sequence). There are 14 residues in the CDR3. Here the CDR3 reads CASSFQRGDETQYF.

CDR3: CASTKGQGATGETQYF. The rearrangement joins TRBV5-6 to TRBJ2-5; TCRdb calls TRBD1, which cannot be checked without DNA. Germline lookup yields CDR1 SGHDT and CDR2 YYEEEE. This CDR3 has 16 amino acids.

J is TRBJ2-2 and V is TRBV2; TCRdb selects TRBD1, and the lack of DNA leaves this call unchecked. This CDR3 region has 14 residues. Germline values: CDR1 SNHLY, CDR2 FYNNEI. This CDR3 reads CASSEQGDTGELFF.

CDR3 sequence: CASSYSQGWNQPQHF. This chain links TRBV6-5 with TRBJ1-5; the TRBD1 assignment by TCRdb is unverifiable without DNA. There are 15 residues in the CDR3. Germline assignment: CDR1 MNHEY and CDR2 SVGAGI.

The chain couples TRBV18 to TRBJ2-7; TCRdb lists TRBD1, though no DNA is available to test this call. CDR3 length equals 15 residues. Per the germline V gene, CDR1 is KGHSH and CDR2 is LQKENI. The CDR3 protein is CASSPYRDSSYEQYF. Filled out from reference TRBV18 and TRBJ2-7, the complete variable domain reads NAGVMQNPRHLVRRRGQEARLRCSPMKGHSHVYWYRQLPEEGLKFMVYLQKENIIDESGMPKERFSAEFPKEGPSILRIQQVVRGDSAAYFCASSPYRDSSYEQYFGPGTRLTVT.

This CDR3 reads CASSTPTSGVHEQYF. The rearrangement joins TRBV5-1 to TRBJ2-7; TCRdb's assignment of TRBD2 cannot be checked, as there is no DNA. The CDR3 runs 15 residues. Germline V gene lookup returns CDR1 SGHRS and CDR2 YFSETQ.

This chain joins TRBV5-1 and TRBJ2-7; the TRBD2 assignment by TCRdb is unverifiable without DNA. The V gene's germline CDR1 is SGHRS and CDR2 YFSETQ. The length of the CDR3 is 17 residues. CDR3 in amino acids: CASSLEPTRTSIYEQYF.

V gene TRBV18 combines with J gene TRBJ2-5; the D call from TCRdb, TRBD1, cannot be confirmed without DNA. This CDR3 region has 18 residues. Germline lookup yields CDR1 KGHSH and CDR2 LQKENI. The chain's CDR3 is CASSPLIFRDRIQETQYF.

The rearrangement joins TRBV29-1 to TRBJ1-1; TCRdb reports TRBD1, a call that lacks DNA to check it against. This CDR3 has 12 residues. Germline lookup yields CDR1 SQVTM and CDR2 ANQGSEA. CDR3 sequence reads: CSVGGQGQVDFF. Full variable domain (remainder filled in from reference TRBV29-1 and TRBJ1-1): SAVISQKPSRDICQRGTSLTIQCQVDSQVTMMFWYRQQPGQSLTLIATANQGSEATYESGFVIDKFPISRPNLTFSTLTVSNMSPEDSSIYLCSVGGQGQVDFFGQGTRLTVV.

The gene calls are TRBV7-9 and TRBJ2-5. Germline lookup yields CDR1 SEHNR and CDR2 FQNEAQ (reference sequence). The CDR3 sequence is 14 residues long. The CDR3: CASSFVTGQETQYF.

The chain links TRBV12-3 or TRBV12-4 to TRBJ2-2; TCRdb's assignment of TRBD1 cannot be checked, as there is no DNA. The CDR3 sequence is 14 residues long. The CDR3 reads CASSSRQGSGELFF.

The chain links TRBV7-9 to TRBJ2-7; there is no DNA to check the TCRdb D call of TRBD1. The CDR3 length is 14 residues. In germline, CDR1 is SEHNR, CDR2 FQNEAQ (reference sequence). CDR3 sequence reads: CASSPGTLTYEQYF.